These 25 T cell receptor beta chains share one sample of origin, sequenced in a study of T cell responses to AZD1222 COVID-19 vaccine. The assay was immunoSEQ multiplex PCR, and TCRdb's table has in-frame clones only and misses some. The sample includes about 87,000 clones, 90% of them seen just once. Sequencing used peripheral blood, obtained on day 0 of AZD1222 vaccination. The receptor source for this set is an adult in good health.

This sequence joins TRBV5-4 and TRBJ1-2, with TRBD1 matching over 7 bases. In germline, CDR1 is SGHNT, CDR2 YYREEE (reference sequence). V was clipped by 6 bases and J by 5 bases; unmatched bases: 13. The CDR3 is 15 residues long. The CDR3 here is CASTTGQGDSYGYTF. In nucleotides, the CDR3 is TGTGCCAGCACCACGGGCCAGGGGGATTCGTATGGCTACACCTTC.

The chain's CDR3 is CSVSRGTGISEAFF. The CDR3 DNA sequence: TGCAGCGTTTCGAGAGGTACAGGTATATCTGAAGCTTTCTTT. The V call is TRBV29-1, the J call TRBJ1-1; tentative D call: TRBD1 (5 bases). Germline loops: CDR1 SQVTM, CDR2 ANQGSEA. V lost 5 bases to trimming and J lost 6 bases, with 19 bases between them. The length of the CDR3 is 14 residues.

This clone was picked up a small number of times. The chain is built from TRBV11-2 and TRBJ2-1, with 10 positions matching TRBD2. Germline-derived CDR1 and CDR2 are SGHAT and FQNNGV. The CDR3 runs to 16 residues. Trimming removed 1 base from V and 3 bases from J; junction bases left unmatched: 3. CDR3 loop: CASSLGGLAVYNEQFF. Written as DNA, the CDR3 is TGTGCCAGCAGCTTAGGAGGACTAGCGGTCTACAATGAGCAGTTCTTC.

V gene TRBV27 combines with J gene TRBJ1-2; 7 positions agree with TRBD1. The CDR3 loop spans 13 amino acids. CDR1 and CDR2 (germline): MNHEY, SMNVEV (reference sequence). V was clipped by 5 bases and J by 8 bases; unmatched bases: 8. Here the CDR3 DNA reads TGTGCCAGCAGTAGGCTAGGGGGCAAGGGCTACACCTTC. Protein sequence: CASSRLGGKGYTF.

The rearrangement uses TRBV6-1 and TRBJ2-5, with D maybe TRBD1 (5 bases). This CDR3 has 12 amino acids. The V gene's germline CDR1 is MNHNS and CDR2 SASEGT. V lost 3 bases and J lost 8, with 10 bases in between. In DNA form, the CDR3 reads TGTGCCAGCAGTGACCAGACAGAAACCCAGTACTTC. It codes for CASSDQTETQYF.

The rearrangement uses TRBV19 and TRBJ1-1; D remains unclear. The germline V gene encodes CDR1 LNHDA and CDR2 SQIVND (reference sequence). Trimming took off 1 base at V and 4 bases at J, with 13 bases between the two ends. CDR3 size: 15 residues. CDR3 sequence reads: CASSIAPGMSTEAFF. CDR3 nucleotides: TGTGCCAGTAGTATAGCCCCGGGGATGAGCACTGAAGCTTTCTTT.

The chain combines TRBV7-2 with TRBJ1-5; 10 nucleotides line up with TRBD1. The CDR3 is 15 amino acids. CDR1 is SGHTA, CDR2 FQGNSA, per germline. V shed 4 bases and J 6 bases; nucleotides not matched to a gene: 6. CDR3 in DNA: TGTGCCAGCAGCTCCGTCGGGACAGGGGTTCAGCCCCAGCATTTT. Its protein product is CASSSVGTGVQPQHF.

This sequence joins TRBV7-2 and TRBJ1-3; D remains ambiguous. CDR1 is SGHTA and CDR2 is FQGNSA in the germline V gene. The V end was cut by 3 bases, the J end by 0 bases, with 12 bases between. The CDR3 loop spans 16 amino acids. CDR3 bases: TGTGCCAGCAGCTTCGGGCCGACCTCCTCTGGAAACACCATATATTTT. Translation gives CASSFGPTSSGNTIYF.

The V call is TRBV2, the J call TRBJ2-1; TRBD1 matches at 9 bases. The V gene's germline CDR1 is SNHLY and CDR2 FYNNEI. The CDR3 length is 14 residues. Trimming cost V 7 bases and J 5 bases; bases outside gene matches: 6. The CDR3 DNA sequence: TGTGCCAGCATGTCCCGGGACAGGGACAATGAGCAGTTCTTC. Translated, it gives CASMSRDRDNEQFF.

This chain connects TRBV19 to TRBJ1-2; maybe TRBD1 (5 bases). Germline-derived CDR1 and CDR2 are LNHDA and SQIVND (reference sequence). The CDR3 covers 15 residues. Between the trimmed V and J ends, which lost 7 bases and 2 bases, there was a span of 17 bases. The CDR3 region is CASTPLGGENYGYTF. The CDR3 coding sequence is TGTGCCAGTACCCCACTCGGGGGTGAGAACTATGGCTACACCTTC.

The chain links TRBV7-2 to TRBJ1-6; 7 bases map to TRBD1. The V gene end was trimmed by 5 bases and the J gene end by 1 base; junction bases not matched to a gene: 8. The germline CDR1 and CDR2 sequences are SGHTA and FQGNSA. The CDR3 has 17 residues. DNA of the CDR3: TGTGCCAGCAGCCCTGACAGGGTTCGATCCTATAATTCACCCCTCCACTTT. Translating it yields CASSPDRVRSYNSPLHF.

The chain joins TRBV4-3 to TRBJ2-2; the match to TRBD2 covers 9 bases. The germline gives CDR1 LGHNA, CDR2 YSLEER. The V gene end was trimmed by 0 bases and the J gene end by 6 bases; junction bases not matched to a gene: 8. CDR3 length equals 17 residues. The CDR3 region has the DNA TGCGCCAGCAGCCAAGATGTCGCGGGGGGGTCCCCCGGGGAGCTGTTTTTT. Its translation: CASSQDVAGGSPGELFF.

The CDR3 spells CASSSRTAIGVGYTF. The DNA for the CDR3 is TGTGCCAGCAGCTCTAGGACAGCTATTGGGGTTGGCTACACCTTC. The genes are TRBV13 and TRBJ1-2; D perhaps matches TRBD1 (6 bases). Germline values: CDR1 PRHDT, CDR2 FYEKMQ (reference sequence). The CDR3 runs to 15 residues. The V gene lost 4 bases and the J gene lost 7 bases, with 19 bases spanning the gap. Full variable domain (remainder filled in from reference TRBV13 and TRBJ1-2): AAGVIQSPRHLIKEKRETATLKCYPIPRHDTVYWYQQGPGQDPQFLISFYEKMQSDKGSIPDRFSAQQFSDYHSELNMSSLELGDSALYFCASSSRTAIGVGYTFGSGTRLTVV.

This chain connects TRBV7-3 to TRBJ1-1; D call uncertain. The ends were cut back, 4 bases at V and 0 bases at J, with 12 bases in the middle. CDR1 and CDR2 from the germline V gene are SGHTA and FQGTGA. The CDR3 is 15 residues long. The CDR3 loop is CASSYEGGLNTEAFF. CDR3 coding DNA: TGTGCCAGCAGCTACGAGGGAGGGTTGAACACTGAAGCTTTCTTT.

This clone has more than one count but fewer than ten. The V gene is TRBV6-5, the J gene TRBJ2-1; a weak D match, TRBD2 (5 bases). CDR1 is MNHEY, CDR2 SVGAGI, per germline. CDR3 length: 13 residues. The V end was cut by 6 bases, the J end by 10 bases, with 16 bases between. CDR3 sequence (DNA): TGTGCCAGCAGCCGCGAGCTTACTAGGGAGCAGTTCTTC. Amino acid sequence: CASSRELTREQFF.

This sequence joins TRBV9 and TRBJ1-5; D may be TRBD1 (6 bases). The CDR3 totals 15 residues. Trimming cost V 2 bases and J 7 bases, with 16 bases left between them. Germline CDR1 SGDLS, CDR2 YYNGEE. CDR3 sequence: CASSVDSSLRQPQHF. Here the CDR3 DNA reads TGTGCCAGCAGCGTGGACAGCTCCCTGAGGCAGCCCCAGCATTTT.

This rearrangement joins TRBV5-4 to TRBJ2-7; D possibly corresponds to TRBD1 (7 bases). This CDR3 region has 14 residues. Germline V gene data show CDR1 as SGHNT and CDR2 as YYREEE (reference sequence). CDR3 sequence (DNA): TGTGCTGTAAGACAAGGAGGGGGCCCCTACGAGCAGTACTTC. Its protein is CAVRQGGGPYEQYF. Using reference TRBV5-4 and TRBJ2-7 for the parts outside the CDR3, the full variable domain is ETGVTQSPTHLIKTRGQQVTLRCSSQSGHNTVSWYQQALGQGPQFIFQYYREEENGRGNFPPRFSGLQFPNYSSELNVNALELDDSALYLCAVRQGGGPYEQYFGPGTRLTVT.

This clone was counted once. V and J are TRBV2 and TRBJ2-7; 8 bases are a match to TRBD1. V shed 3 bases, J shed 9 bases, and the junction held 13 bases outside the gene matches. The CDR3 is 15 amino acids. Per the germline V gene, CDR1 is SNHLY and CDR2 is FYNNEI. CDR3 sequence: CASSEAGTGLNWQYF. DNA of the CDR3: TGTGCCAGCAGTGAGGCCGGGACAGGCCTCAACTGGCAGTACTTC.

The rearrangement uses TRBV28 and TRBJ2-4, with D possibly being TRBD2 (5 bases). Looked up from germline, CDR1 is MDHEN and CDR2 is SYDVKM. The V end was cut by 2 bases, the J end by 6 bases, with 11 bases between. The CDR3 spans 14 residues. CDR3 sequence: CASSLEEVGNIQYF. The DNA of the CDR3 is TGTGCCAGCAGTTTAGAGGAGGTTGGAAACATTCAGTACTTC.

This sequence joins TRBV2 and TRBJ2-7; D gene uncertain. CDR3 length: 14 amino acids. Deletions cut 7 bases from V and 0 bases from J, with 13 bases between. Germline CDR1 is SNHLY and CDR2 is FYNNEI. DNA of the CDR3: TGTGCCAGCACCCTCTCGACGAGCTCCTACGAGCAGTACTTC. Translating gives CASTLSTSSYEQYF.

V gene TRBV4-2 combines with J gene TRBJ2-1, with 7 bases matching TRBD2. Per the germline V gene, CDR1 is LGHNA and CDR2 is YNFKEQ. V shed 4 bases, J shed 4 bases, and the junction held 7 bases outside the gene matches. The CDR3 loop spans 15 amino acids. The CDR3 protein is CASSLNRGEYNEQFF. For the CDR3, the DNA is TGTGCCAGCAGCCTCAATCGGGGGGAATACAATGAGCAGTTCTTC.

The V and J genes are TRBV2 and TRBJ2-3; D remains unclear. This CDR3 comprises 14 residues. Between the trimmed V and J ends, which lost 2 bases and 6 bases, there was a span of 12 bases. CDR1 and CDR2 (germline): SNHLY, FYNNEI. CDR3 sequence: CASSESWSTDTQYF. In DNA form, the CDR3 reads TGTGCCAGCAGTGAATCGTGGAGTACGGATACGCAGTATTTT.

The chain combines TRBV4-1 with TRBJ2-5; 9 nucleotides match TRBD1. Germline CDR1 reads MGHRA; CDR2 reads YSYEKL. The CDR3 is 15 residues long. Trimming removed 3 bases from V and 4 bases from J; junction bases left unmatched: 6. The CDR3 region has the DNA TGCGCCAGCAGCCAGTCCGGGACAGGGAGAGAGACCCAGTACTTC. It is translated as CASSQSGTGRETQYF.

The chain recombines TRBV11-3 with TRBJ1-1, with TRBD1 matching 10 bases. Germline V gives CDR1 SGHNT, CDR2 YENEEA. This CDR3 region has 15 residues. J lost 1 base, V lost 5 bases, and 4 bases had no gene match. CDR3 amino acids: CASSVGQGSNTEAFF. The CDR3 nucleotides read TGTGCCAGCAGCGTGGGACAGGGGTCGAACACTGAAGCTTTCTTT.

J is TRBJ1-1 and V is TRBV15; 8 nucleotides align to TRBD1. Germline V gene sequence: CDR1 LNHNV, CDR2 YYDKDF (reference sequence). This CDR3 has 14 residues. V dropped 3 bases and J dropped 3; count of bases not matched to a gene: 3. The CDR3 nucleotides are TGTGCCACCAGCAGGATGACAGGGGACACTGAAGCTTTCTTT. Its protein is CATSRMTGDTEAFF.